The clone carrying this T cell receptor (beta chain) appeared a few times. Its cognate antigen is unknown. PCR amplification relied on 60 Vbeta primers (plus 13 Jbeta primers). Some clones are missing from TCRdb's copy, which holds only in-frame ones; the method was immunoSEQ multiplex PCR. The sample has about 180,000 clones; 70% to 85% are singletons. This sample was taken from a study of cytomegalovirus exposure and HLA in healthy donors. The V gene's germline CDR1 is PRHDT and CDR2 FYEKMQ (reference sequence). The V segment lost 4 bases and the J segment 8 bases; nucleotides outside the gene matches: 9. CDR3 size: 14 residues. Study results and limitations: CMV serostatus was the sole immune exposure data available.

Sequenced input: PBMCs. The sequence was collected from a young man in good health and CMV-seronegative. This chain joins TRBV13 and TRBJ1-2, with 8 bases identical to TRBD1. The CDR3 nucleotides are TGTGCCAGCAGCTGGGGACCAGACAGGGGCGGCTACACCTTC. This gives the protein CASSWGPDRGGYTF.